The entry below gives a single T cell receptor (beta chain) sequence along with its context. The antigen remains unidentified. The data were taken from a study of cytomegalovirus exposure and HLA in healthy donors. Regarding the study as a whole: HLA allele associations emerged for roughly 17,000 TCR beta sequences in a later analysis, at 0.05 false discovery rate. Productive rates of about 87% or about 30% were seen for most TCR beta V segments in an earlier analysis.

60 Vbeta and 13 Jbeta primers were used in PCR. Repertoires were generated with immunoSEQ multiplex PCR, while TCRdb's copy carries only in-frame clones and drops some. Among over 130,000 clones listed, 50% to 75% were seen once. This sequence was found in a woman aged 60 to 75 in good health and CMV-seropositive. Source material: PBMCs.

CDR3 region: CASSPKWAYTEAFF. In nucleotides, the CDR3 is TGTGCCAGCAGCCCTAAATGGGCTTACACTGAAGCTTTCTTT. The rearrangement joins TRBV7-3 to TRBJ1-1, with D uncertain. The germline V gene encodes CDR1 SGHTA and CDR2 FQGTGA. V lost 5 bases and J 3 bases, leaving 13 bases between the germline ends. The CDR3 has 14 residues.